This T cell receptor beta chain was documented in a study of OX40 agonist ivuxolimab in advanced cancers. Turning to the study itself: Partial responses occurred in three patients (one hepatocellular carcinoma, two cutaneous melanoma).

The table came from immunoSEQ multiplex PCR; TCRdb's copy has only in-frame clones and leaves some out. The table has 80,000 or so clones, approximately 85% seen once. Whole-study results and caveats: CD8+ T cells averaged more expanded clones than CD4+. Partial responders at 0.1-3.0 mg/kg showed near-lowest clonal expansion.

The CDR3 is 17 residues long. The J segment lost 8 bases and the V segment lost 2 bases, leaving 11 bases of the junction unmatched. CDR1 is SGHAT and CDR2 is FQNNGV in the germline V gene. Turning to this clone: No antigen is known for it.

The sequence was collected from an adult with an advanced solid tumor such as melanoma, head and neck, liver or kidney cancer. V usage is TRBV11-2 and J usage is TRBJ2-3, with 12 bases lining up with TRBD2. Source: CD4+ or CD8+ T cells sorted from blood, taken in a trial of the OX40 agonist ivuxolimab. The CDR3 coding sequence is TGTGCCAGCAGCTTACGGTCTGGGACTAGCGGGTTTGGTACGCAGTATTTT. Translated: CASSLRSGTSGFGTQYF.